A selection of T cell receptor beta chains follows, all from one sample in a study of T cell repertoires in cytomegalovirus infection. In TCRdb, the reads were re-called with MiXCR into one record per CDR3 protein. Among about 530,000 distinct CDR3 sequences listed, less than 30% were seen once. Sequences were obtained from PBMCs. Source of these receptors: a human donor in good health (CMV status not recorded). Some clones in this sample may be carry-over from other donors' samples. CDR3s leave out the opening cysteine and the closing phenylalanine or tryptophan. The order of the fields is CDR3 protein, D gene, J gene, clone size, V gene. A D gene is named only where the DNA matches it firmly. Only some rows state a clone size, as once, few, many or a class for expanded clones.

CDR3 protein: ASSFPFNEQF; D gene: -; J gene: TRBJ2-1; clone size: -; V gene: TRBV7-2
CDR3 protein: SAGTGDTEAF; D gene: TRBD1; J gene: TRBJ1-1; clone size: many; V gene: TRBV20-1
CDR3 protein: ASSFPGIRSYEQY; D gene: -; J gene: TRBJ2-7; clone size: -; V gene: TRBV5-5
CDR3 protein: ASSPRPSGPRNEQF; D gene: TRBD2; J gene: TRBJ2-1; clone size: -; V gene: TRBV7-2
CDR3 protein: ASRKRANNSPLH; D gene: -; J gene: TRBJ1-6; clone size: -; V gene: TRBV12-3/TRBV12-4
CDR3 protein: SGRVNYGYT; D gene: -; J gene: TRBJ1-2; clone size: few; V gene: TRBV29-1
CDR3 protein: ASRDRGYEQY; D gene: TRBD1; J gene: TRBJ2-7; clone size: many; V gene: TRBV19
CDR3 protein: ASKRRASDTGELF; D gene: -; J gene: TRBJ2-2; clone size: -; V gene: TRBV6-2/TRBV6-3
CDR3 protein: SAENWGSYNEQF; D gene: -; J gene: TRBJ2-1; clone size: few; V gene: TRBV20-1
CDR3 protein: ASNRQRGDTQY; D gene: -; J gene: TRBJ2-3; clone size: -; V gene: TRBV25-1
CDR3 protein: ASSLEPILTDTQY; D gene: -; J gene: TRBJ2-3; clone size: -; V gene: TRBV5-4
CDR3 protein: ASSTSPARINSPLH; D gene: -; J gene: TRBJ1-6; clone size: few; V gene: TRBV11-2
CDR3 protein: ASSLLAGGHTDTQY; D gene: TRBD1; J gene: TRBJ2-3; clone size: -; V gene: TRBV5-1
CDR3 protein: ASSRTGMNTEAF; D gene: TRBD1; J gene: TRBJ1-1; clone size: -; V gene: TRBV2
CDR3 protein: ASINDRIGNTIY; D gene: -; J gene: TRBJ1-3; clone size: -; V gene: TRBV2
CDR3 protein: ASRNGGVATEAF; D gene: -; J gene: TRBJ1-1; clone size: few; V gene: TRBV6-2/TRBV6-3
CDR3 protein: ASSLMGRGPLDYGYT; D gene: TRBD1; J gene: TRBJ1-2; clone size: many; V gene: TRBV27
CDR3 protein: ASSYPSTGVDTEAF; D gene: -; J gene: TRBJ1-1; clone size: many; V gene: TRBV12-3/TRBV12-4
CDR3 protein: ASSLLEGTGERWETQY; D gene: -; J gene: TRBJ2-5; clone size: -; V gene: TRBV12-3/TRBV12-4
CDR3 protein: ASSLRDRAPLTMSYT; D gene: TRBD1; J gene: TRBJ1-2; clone size: -; V gene: TRBV12-3/TRBV12-4
CDR3 protein: ASGRSSQWAYNEQF; D gene: -; J gene: TRBJ2-1; clone size: -; V gene: TRBV12-5
CDR3 protein: ASSLTSSGAYEQY; D gene: TRBD2; J gene: TRBJ2-7; clone size: many; V gene: TRBV7-3
CDR3 protein: ASSRSGIMNTEAF; D gene: -; J gene: TRBJ1-1; clone size: -; V gene: TRBV5-1
CDR3 protein: ASSLIGATNEKRF; D gene: -; J gene: TRBJ1-4; clone size: -; V gene: TRBV5-1